The 31 T cell receptor beta chains listed next were all sequenced from one sample in a study of blood T cell repertoires in COVID-19. Sequencing used immunoSEQ multiplex PCR; TCRdb keeps in-frame clones, though not all of them. Of 200,000 to 250,000 clones in the sample, roughly nine tenths were seen once. The sample consisted of PBMCs or T cells enriched from blood (not recorded which). The receptors originated from a woman aged 45-65 years in a cohort exposed to, infected with or recovered from COVID-19 (not recorded which).

The chain has TRBV6-2 or TRBV6-3 and TRBJ2-4; D unclear. CDR1 is MNHEY, CDR2 SVGEGT, per germline. The V gene lost 2 bases and the J gene lost 11 bases, with 7 bases spanning the gap. The CDR3 spans 11 residues. For the CDR3, the DNA is TGTGCCAGCAGTTACCGACACTTTCAGTACTTC. Protein sequence: CASSYRHFQYF.

The V gene is TRBV11-2, the J gene TRBJ1-2, with D maybe TRBD1 (5 bases). Germline V gene sequence: CDR1 SGHAT, CDR2 FQNNGV. The germline V and J ends were trimmed by 5 bases and 5 bases, with 21 bases remaining between them. The CDR3 runs 16 residues. The chain's CDR3 is CASSAKLQGRSYGYTF. Here the CDR3 DNA reads TGTGCCAGCAGCGCAAAGTTGCAGGGCCGTTCGTATGGCTACACCTTC.

The chain uses TRBV7-8 and TRBJ2-2, with TRBD2 matching over 7 bases. The CDR3 runs 15 residues. Germline V CDR1 and CDR2: SGHVS, FQNEAQ. The J segment lost 4 bases and the V segment lost 5 bases, leaving 7 bases of the junction unmatched. CDR3 residues: CASSPLGEGTGELFF. The CDR3 region has the DNA TGTGCCAGCAGCCCCCTGGGGGAGGGCACCGGGGAGCTGTTTTTT.

This chain joins TRBV11-3 and TRBJ2-1; 8 bases are shared with TRBD2. Germline trimming cut 5 bases from V and 4 bases from J; bases unmatched to any gene: 1. Germline CDR1 reads SGHNT; CDR2 reads YENEEA. The CDR3 has 13 amino acids. The CDR3 is CASSSGGYNEQFF. The CDR3 coding sequence is TGTGCCAGCAGCAGCGGGGGTTACAATGAGCAGTTCTTC.

This clone was picked up a small number of times. V gene TRBV4-3 combines with J gene TRBJ1-1; D ambiguous. This CDR3 comprises 17 residues. Germline CDR1 LGHNA, CDR2 YSLEER. The V end lost 7 bases, the J end lost 5 bases, and 26 bases lay between the germline ends. DNA of the CDR3: TGCGCCAGCATGTCGGCGGGAAGGAGGTGGCGGCGGACTGAAGCTTTCTTT. This codes for CASMSAGRRWRRTEAFF.

The rearrangement joins TRBV24-1 to TRBJ1-4; 7 bases map to TRBD1. The germline gives CDR1 KGHDR, CDR2 SFDVKD. Losses at the gene ends were 12 bases for V and 1 base for J; bases not matched to a gene: 28. This CDR3 has 21 residues. In DNA form, the CDR3 reads TGTGCCCACCGACCTAGGAACGAAAAACAGGGGTTTGTCTTAACTAATGAAAAACTGTTTTTT. Translated, it gives CAHRPRNEKQGFVLTNEKLFF.

This clone appeared a single time. In nucleotides, the CDR3 is TGTGCCAGCAGCCAAGATATTGGGACAGGGCCGATGGAGGAGCAGTACTTC. Translation: CASSQDIGTGPMEEQYF. V gene TRBV3-1 (or the pseudogene TRBV3-2) combines with J gene TRBJ2-7, with TRBD1 identical over 9 bases. V shed 0 bases, J shed 7 bases, and the junction held 13 bases outside the gene matches. Germline CDR1 is LGHDT and CDR2 is YNNKEL (reference sequence). This CDR3 spans 17 amino acids.

The chain links TRBV6-4 to TRBJ2-3; D may be TRBD1 (6 bases). With 3 bases removed from V and 4 bases from J, the gap between germline ends came to 11 bases. There are 14 residues in the CDR3. In germline, CDR1 is MRHNA, CDR2 SNTAGT. CDR3 nucleotides: TGTGCCAGCAGTGAGGGGGCGGGCGCAGATACGCAGTATTTT. It translates to CASSEGAGADTQYF.

The chain uses TRBV7-2 and TRBJ1-4, with 8 bases identical to TRBD1. V gave up 3 bases and J gave up 3 bases; unmatched junction bases: 9. Per germline, CDR1 SGHTA and CDR2 FQGNSA. The length of the CDR3 is 17 residues. The CDR3, as DNA: TGTGCCAGCAGCTTCAGGGGGCCGGGTCGTGCTAATGAAAAACTGTTTTTT. This gives the protein CASSFRGPGRANEKLFF.

V usage is TRBV11-2 and J usage is TRBJ2-7, with 15 bases fitting TRBD2. The CDR3 is 15 amino acids. V lost 9 bases to trimming and J lost 4 bases; unmatched junction nucleotides: 7. The germline gives CDR1 SGHAT, CDR2 FQNNGV. The CDR3 nucleotides are TGTGCCAGTGGAAGGACTAGCGGGGGGGCTTACGAGCAGTACTTC. It encodes CASGRTSGGAYEQYF.

The chain recombines TRBV3-1 (or the pseudogene TRBV3-2) with TRBJ2-4; D is undetermined. Germline lookup yields CDR1 LGHDT and CDR2 YNNKEL (reference sequence). V was cut by 0 bases and J by 0 bases, with 15 bases left in between. The CDR3 has 18 residues. Here the CDR3 reads CASSQDELTELAKNIQYF. In DNA, the CDR3 is TGTGCCAGCAGCCAAGATGAGTTAACAGAACTAGCCAAAAACATTCAGTACTTC.

In DNA, the CDR3 is TGCGCCAGCAGTGAGGGTAACAGGGCCCCCGTCTATAATTCACCCCTCCACTTT. As protein: CASSEGNRAPVYNSPLHF. The chain recombines TRBV10-1 with TRBJ1-6; TRBD1 is a possible D gene (6 bases). Germline CDR1 and CDR2: WNHNN and SYGVQD (reference sequence). The CDR3 spans 18 residues. Trimming left V 2 bases short and J 3 bases short, with 17 bases between.

The chain has TRBV7-8 and TRBJ1-1; no clear D. Per germline, CDR1 SGHVS and CDR2 FQNEAQ. This CDR3 spans 15 amino acids. V lost 4 bases and J lost 8, with 20 bases in between. CDR3 loop: CASSSSAVTRVEAFF. DNA of the CDR3: TGTGCCAGCAGCTCCTCGGCCGTAACCCGGGTGGAAGCTTTCTTT.

V usage is TRBV25-1 and J usage is TRBJ2-7, with D maybe TRBD1 (5 bases). Trimming shortened V by 6 bases and J by 0 bases, and 12 bases separated the two germline ends. The CDR3 is 14 residues long. Germline-derived CDR1 and CDR2 are MGHDK and SYGVNS. CDR3 bases: TGTGCCAGCAGATCAGGGTCCCTCTCCTACGAGCAGTACTTC. Its translation: CASRSGSLSYEQYF.

The rearrangement uses TRBV24-1 and TRBJ2-1; 7 nucleotides match TRBD2. This CDR3 comprises 12 residues. J gave up 10 bases and V 2 bases, and 1 base lay outside the gene matches. CDR1 is KGHDR and CDR2 is SFDVKD in the germline V gene. This CDR3 reads CATSDWEGEQFF. The CDR3 DNA is TGTGCCACCAGTGATTGGGAGGGAGAGCAGTTCTTC.

V gene TRBV7-6 combines with J gene TRBJ2-7, with 7 bases fitting TRBD1. Trimming removed 0 bases from V and 3 bases from J; junction bases left unmatched: 5. Germline V gene data show CDR1 as SGHVS and CDR2 as FNYEAQ. This CDR3 has 15 residues. The CDR3, as DNA: TGTGCCAGCAGCTTAGCTCGGGCAGGGGGCTACGAGCAGTACTTC. Protein sequence: CASSLARAGGYEQYF.

The chain uses TRBV9 and TRBJ2-2; 10 nucleotides agree with TRBD2. The J segment lost 7 bases and the V segment lost 4 bases, leaving 19 bases of the junction unmatched. There are 19 residues in the CDR3. Germline V gives CDR1 SGDLS, CDR2 YYNGEE. The DNA of the CDR3 is TGTGCCAGCAGCCCCCGCCGGGTACTAGCGGGGAACAAGATCGGGGAGCTGTTTTTT. Translation: CASSPRRVLAGNKIGELFF.

This clone appeared once. The rearrangement uses TRBV18 and TRBJ2-1, with a weak D call TRBD2 (5 bases). Germline-derived CDR1 and CDR2 are KGHSH and LQKENI. The V end lost 0 bases, the J end lost 9 bases, and 15 bases lay between the germline ends. The CDR3 totals 15 residues. CDR3 loop: CASSPPYDPGGEQFF. The CDR3 bases are TGTGCCAGCTCACCACCGTATGATCCCGGAGGTGAGCAGTTCTTC.

V and J are TRBV28 and TRBJ1-1; D not certain. CDR3 size: 16 residues. V lost 3 bases, J lost 0 bases, and 14 bases lay in between. From germline, CDR1 is MDHEN and CDR2 SYDVKM. The CDR3 is CASSFIGETMNTEAFF. Here the CDR3 DNA reads TGTGCCAGCAGTTTTATCGGGGAAACGATGAACACTGAAGCTTTCTTT.

The CDR3: CASSAAGTGGAGPAFF. CDR3 DNA: TGCGCCAGCAGCGCGGCCGGGACAGGGGGCGCGGGACCGGCTTTCTTT. This rearrangement joins TRBV5-1 to TRBJ1-1; TRBD1 matches 12 bases. This CDR3 has 16 residues. Germline CDR1 and CDR2: SGHRS and YFSETQ. The V and J ends lost 4 bases and 11 bases, in that order; junction bases with no gene match: 15.

This chain uses TRBV7-2 with TRBJ1-2; TRBD1 matches 8 bases. Germline CDR1 SGHTA, CDR2 FQGNSA. The ends lost 7 bases at V and 1 base at J; junction bases unmatched: 8. The CDR3 sequence is 15 residues long. This CDR3 reads CASTLTGALNYGYTF. The CDR3 nucleotides read TGTGCCAGCACCCTGACAGGGGCCCTTAACTATGGCTACACCTTC.

CDR3 in amino acids: CASSVQGQGANNEQFF. For the CDR3, the DNA is TGTGCCAGCAGCGTGCAGGGACAGGGGGCGAACAATGAGCAGTTCTTC. V is TRBV7-3 and J is TRBJ2-1; 12 bases map to TRBD1. There are 16 residues in the CDR3. J gave up 5 bases and V 5 bases, and 7 bases lay outside the gene matches. The V gene's germline CDR1 is SGHTA and CDR2 FQGTGA.

Concerning this clone: Distinct nucleotide sequences in the sample also encode this CDR3. This chain connects TRBV5-1 to TRBJ1-4, with D perhaps TRBD1 (6 bases). Germline V gives CDR1 SGHRS, CDR2 YFSETQ. V lost 0 bases, J lost 0 bases, and 9 bases lay in between. This CDR3 region has 16 residues. CDR3 nucleotide sequence: TGCGCCAGCAGCTTGGGGACAGCTGCAACTAATGAAAAACTGTTTTTT. Translating it yields CASSLGTAATNEKLFF.

V usage is TRBV7-8 and J usage is TRBJ1-1; D call uncertain. V was trimmed by 4 bases and J by 5 bases, leaving 14 bases between them. From germline, CDR1 is SGHVS and CDR2 FQNEAQ. The CDR3 has 14 residues. This CDR3 reads CASSYGRTVTEAFF. As DNA, the CDR3 is TGTGCCAGCAGCTACGGTCGCACGGTAACTGAAGCTTTCTTT.

V and J are TRBV7-3 and TRBJ2-3; TRBD2 aligns across 9 bases. The V and J ends lost 3 bases and 3 bases, in that order; junction bases with no gene match: 4. In germline, CDR1 is SGHTA, CDR2 FQGTGA. The length of the CDR3 is 15 residues. CDR3 in DNA: TGTGCCAGCAGCTTTAGCGGGGGAGCGACAGATACGCAGTATTTT. Its protein is CASSFSGGATDTQYF.

This clone showed up just once. The V call is TRBV6-1, the J call TRBJ1-6; 7 bases map to TRBD1. This CDR3 is 17 amino acids long. Per the germline V gene, CDR1 is MNHNS and CDR2 is SASEGT. V shed 2 bases and J 4 bases; nucleotides not matched to a gene: 8. CDR3 in DNA: TGTGCCAGCAGTGAATTGCAGGGGGGACTTTATAATTCACCCCTCCACTTT. Protein product: CASSELQGGLYNSPLHF.

This clone has just a few counts. This chain links TRBV7-2 with TRBJ2-3; D ambiguous. From germline, CDR1 is SGHTA and CDR2 FQGNSA. Trimming left V 1 base short and J 2 bases short, with 7 bases between. The CDR3 spans 14 residues. The CDR3 nucleotides are TGTGCCAGCAGCTTAGATGCGAACACAGATACGCAGTATTTT. Translating it yields CASSLDANTDTQYF.

The gene calls are TRBV3-1 (or the pseudogene TRBV3-2) and TRBJ1-3; 9 nucleotides agree with TRBD1. The V and J ends lost 5 bases and 4 bases, in that order; junction bases with no gene match: 6. This CDR3 has 15 residues. Germline assignment: CDR1 LGHDT and CDR2 YNNKEL (reference sequence). CDR3 in amino acids: CASSTQGAAGNTIYF. CDR3 in DNA: TGTGCCAGCAGCACACAGGGGGCGGCGGGAAACACCATATATTTT.

The V and J genes are TRBV12-3 or TRBV12-4 and TRBJ1-2; the match to TRBD1 covers 8 bases. CDR3 length: 13 residues. V dropped 3 bases and J dropped 9; count of bases not matched to a gene: 6. The CDR3 is CASSFQGATSYTF. DNA for the CDR3: TGTGCCAGCAGTTTTCAGGGGGCCACAAGCTACACCTTC.

This chain joins TRBV19 and TRBJ2-7; 7 nucleotides line up with TRBD1. Germline V gene data show CDR1 as LNHDA and CDR2 as SQIVND (reference sequence). J was trimmed by 10 bases and V by 6 bases; bases with no gene match: 12. This CDR3 has 13 residues. CDR3 region: CASSRTGSPSQYF. DNA for the CDR3: TGTGCCAGTAGCCGGACAGGCTCCCCGAGTCAGTACTTC.

V and J are TRBV5-4 and TRBJ2-2; 9 bases agree with TRBD1. CDR3 length equals 17 residues. Trimming removed 4 bases from V and 1 base from J; junction bases left unmatched: 8. Per the germline V gene, CDR1 is SGHNT and CDR2 is YYREEE (reference sequence). CDR3 sequence (DNA): TGTGCCAGCAGCGGGGCCGGGACAGGGAAGAACACCGGGGAGCTGTTTTTT. Its protein product is CASSGAGTGKNTGELFF. Supplemented by reference TRBV5-4 and TRBJ2-2, the full variable domain reads ETGVTQSPTHLIKTRGQQVTLRCSSQSGHNTVSWYQQALGQGPQFIFQYYREEENGRGNFPPRFSGLQFPNYSSELNVNALELDDSALYLCASSGAGTGKNTGELFFGEGSRLTVL.